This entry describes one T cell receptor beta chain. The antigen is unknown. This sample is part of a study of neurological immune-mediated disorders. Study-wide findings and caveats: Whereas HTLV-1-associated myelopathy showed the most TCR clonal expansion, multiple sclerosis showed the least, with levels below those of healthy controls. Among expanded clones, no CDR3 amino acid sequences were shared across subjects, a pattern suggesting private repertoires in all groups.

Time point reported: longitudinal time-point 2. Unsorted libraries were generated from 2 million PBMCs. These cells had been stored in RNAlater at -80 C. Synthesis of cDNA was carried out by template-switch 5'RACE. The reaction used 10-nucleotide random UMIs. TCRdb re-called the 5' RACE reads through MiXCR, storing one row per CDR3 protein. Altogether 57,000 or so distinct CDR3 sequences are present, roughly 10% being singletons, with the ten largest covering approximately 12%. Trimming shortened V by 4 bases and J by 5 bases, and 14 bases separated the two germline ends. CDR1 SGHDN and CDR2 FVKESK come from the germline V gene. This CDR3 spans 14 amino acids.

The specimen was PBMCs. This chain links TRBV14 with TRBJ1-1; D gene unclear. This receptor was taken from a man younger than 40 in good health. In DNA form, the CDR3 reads TGTGCCAGCAGCCCACTCTATGGCAGTACTGAAGCTTTCTTT. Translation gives CASSPLYGSTEAFF. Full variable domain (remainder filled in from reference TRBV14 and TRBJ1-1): EAGVTQFPSHSVIEKGQTVTLRCDPISGHDNLYWYRRVMGKEIKFLLHFVKESKQDESGMPNNRFLAERTGGTYSTLKVQPAELEDSGVYFCASSPLYGSTEAFFGQGTRLTVV.